This entry describes one T cell receptor (beta chain). V lost 2 bases to trimming and J lost 3 bases, with 8 bases between them. Germline-derived CDR1 and CDR2 are MDHEN and SYDVKM. CDR3 length: 14 amino acids. Assay used: immunoSEQ multiplex PCR; TCRdb lists only in-frame clones, some missing. This table holds roughly 250,000 clones, around four fifths found once. These data belong to a study of blood T cell repertoires in COVID-19. Study summary: T cells, B-cell-depleted T cells, or PBMCs supplied cDNA or gDNA.

Material: peripheral blood. The TCR sequence derives from a woman aged 35 to 49 with active or convalescent COVID-19. This chain joins TRBV28 and TRBJ1-3; D is ambiguous. The CDR3 region is CASSLTIRGNTIYF. The CDR3 coding sequence is TGTGCCAGCAGTTTAACAATCCGTGGAAACACCATATATTTT.